One sample yielded the 16 T cell receptor beta chains listed below, sequenced in a study of OX40 agonist ivuxolimab in advanced cancers. The method was immunoSEQ multiplex PCR; TCRdb's version includes in-frame clones alone and lacks a portion of them. The data show tens of thousands of clones, about nine tenths seen once. Here the sequenced sample was CD4+ or CD8+ T cells sorted from blood, taken in a trial of the OX40 agonist ivuxolimab. All receptors come from an adult with an advanced solid tumor such as melanoma, head and neck, liver or kidney cancer.

This rearrangement joins TRBV28 to TRBJ1-5; tentative D call: TRBD1 (6 bases). V was trimmed by 5 bases and J by 3 bases, leaving 11 bases between them. In germline, CDR1 is MDHEN, CDR2 SYDVKM. The CDR3 is made up of 14 amino acids. DNA for the CDR3: TGTGCCAGCAGTGCAGACAGGCCCAATCAGCCCCAGCATTTT. Protein sequence: CASSADRPNQPQHF.

The chain joins TRBV6-5 to TRBJ2-7, with 9 positions matching TRBD2. CDR1 is MNHEY and CDR2 is SVGAGI in the germline V gene. V dropped 8 bases and J dropped 4; count of bases not matched to a gene: 9. This CDR3 has 14 residues. The CDR3 here is CASGPGAGGYEQYF. As DNA, the CDR3 is TGTGCCAGCGGTCCTGGAGCGGGGGGTTACGAGCAGTACTTC.

The chain carries TRBV11-1 and TRBJ1-1; D gene ambiguous. The CDR3 is 11 amino acids. Germline CDR1 is SGHAT and CDR2 is FQDESV (reference sequence). V was trimmed by 3 bases and J by 6 bases, leaving 5 bases between them. This chain's CDR3 is CASSLGPEAFF. Here the CDR3 DNA reads TGTGCCAGCAGCTTGGGCCCTGAAGCTTTCTTT.

The V gene is TRBV7-8, the J gene TRBJ1-5; 7 nucleotides align to TRBD1. Trimming took 6 bases from V and 5 from J; bases not matched to a gene: 10. Germline CDR1 SGHVS, CDR2 FQNEAQ. The CDR3 spans 15 residues. This CDR3 is CASSDERRGDQPQHF. In nucleotides, the CDR3 is TGTGCCAGCAGTGATGAGCGCAGGGGGGATCAGCCCCAGCATTTT.

The rearrangement links TRBV19 to TRBJ1-6; 7 bases are a match to TRBD1. CDR3 length: 17 amino acids. The V gene end was trimmed by 3 bases and the J gene end by 3 bases; junction bases not matched to a gene: 8. Per germline, CDR1 LNHDA and CDR2 SQIVND (reference sequence). CDR3 in amino acids: CASSIQSRDSYNSPLHF. CDR3 nucleotide sequence: TGTGCCAGTAGTATTCAGTCCCGGGACAGCTATAATTCACCCCTCCACTTT. The variable domain in full, with the rest retrieved from reference TRBV19 and TRBJ1-6, is DGGITQSPKYLFRKEGQNVTLSCEQNLNHDAMYWYRQDPGQGLRLIYYSQIVNDFQKGDIAEGYSVSREKKESFPLTVTSAQKNPTAFYLCASSIQSRDSYNSPLHFGNGTRLTVT.

The chain couples TRBV27 to TRBJ2-5, with D unresolved. This CDR3 has 13 amino acids. Germline V lookup: CDR1 MNHEY, CDR2 SMNVEV (reference sequence). V lost 5 bases, J lost 2 bases, and 9 bases lay in between. The CDR3 spells CASSTYLQETQYF. The CDR3 coding sequence is TGTGCCAGCAGTACTTATTTACAAGAGACCCAGTACTTC.

This chain connects TRBV10-3 to TRBJ2-4; D may be TRBD2 (5 bases). Germline CDR1 reads ENHRY; CDR2 reads SYGVKD. With 2 bases removed from V and 11 bases from J, the gap between germline ends came to 13 bases. The CDR3 is 13 residues long. This CDR3 is CAISEPGKRFQYF. The CDR3 DNA reads TGTGCCATCAGTGAGCCGGGGAAGCGCTTTCAGTACTTC.

The rearrangement uses TRBV9 and TRBJ2-1; TRBD2 might be the D (5 bases). Trimming took off 1 base at V and 2 bases at J, with 10 bases between the two ends. Germline assignment: CDR1 SGDLS and CDR2 YYNGEE. The length of the CDR3 is 15 residues. The CDR3 here is CASSVSGVAYNEQFF. The CDR3 DNA follows: TGTGCCAGCAGCGTATCCGGGGTAGCCTACAATGAGCAGTTCTTC.

As regards this clone: This sample includes further DNA sequences coding for the same CDR3. The chain employs TRBV4-2 and TRBJ2-7; no reliable D call. The CDR3 covers 12 residues. V shed 2 bases and J shed 3 bases, with 5 bases lying between them. Germline V gene lookup returns CDR1 LGHNA and CDR2 YNFKEQ. The CDR3 DNA sequence: TGTGCCAGCAGCCAATCGGACTACGAGCAGTACTTC. It encodes CASSQSDYEQYF.

The CDR3 coding sequence is TGTGCCAGCAGCCAAGATGGAGGCGGGGGAAATACCTACGAGCAGTACTTC. Protein product: CASSQDGGGGNTYEQYF. This chain connects TRBV4-2 to TRBJ2-7, with 7 bases matching TRBD2. Trimming removed 0 bases from V and 2 bases from J; junction bases left unmatched: 10. The CDR3 has 17 residues. CDR1 is LGHNA and CDR2 is YNFKEQ in the germline V gene.

The rearrangement uses TRBV13 and TRBJ1-3; perhaps TRBD1 as D (6 bases). In germline, CDR1 is PRHDT, CDR2 FYEKMQ (reference sequence). The CDR3 loop spans 15 amino acids. Trimming took off 4 bases at V and 0 bases at J, with 10 bases between the two ends. CDR3 sequence (DNA): TGTGCCAGCAGCTCCGGGGGCTCCTCTGGAAACACCATATATTTT. Its translation: CASSSGGSSGNTIYF.

The CDR3 spells CASSYSGTRYEQYF. Here the CDR3 DNA reads TGTGCCAGCAGTTACTCCGGGACTAGATACGAGCAGTACTTC. The chain recombines TRBV6-5 with TRBJ2-7; 8 positions match TRBD2. The germline CDR1 and CDR2 sequences are MNHEY and SVGAGI. With V trimmed by 0 bases and J by 4 bases, 2 bases remained unmatched. There are 14 residues in the CDR3.

The gene calls are TRBV2 and TRBJ2-3; perhaps TRBD1 as D (6 bases). Germline-derived CDR1 and CDR2 are SNHLY and FYNNEI. V was clipped by 7 bases and J by 0 bases, with 8 bases between them. The length of the CDR3 is 13 residues. In DNA form, the CDR3 reads TGTGCCAGCACCGGACAGAGCACAGATACGCAGTATTTT. It encodes CASTGQSTDTQYF.

This clone came up once. This chain joins TRBV27 and TRBJ2-2; 9 nucleotides align to TRBD1. CDR3 length: 16 residues. The ends lost 4 bases at V and 4 bases at J; junction bases unmatched: 7. Germline CDR1 and CDR2: MNHEY and SMNVEV (reference sequence). CDR3: CASSSPGQGPTGELFF. In nucleotides, the CDR3 is TGTGCCAGCAGTTCGCCGGGACAGGGCCCCACCGGGGAGCTGTTTTTT.

The rearrangement links TRBV19 to TRBJ1-4; 10 nucleotides agree with TRBD1. CDR1 and CDR2 from the germline V gene are LNHDA and SQIVND (reference sequence). The CDR3 runs 14 residues. Trimming at V came to 5 bases and at J to 5 bases, leaving 2 bases not matched to a gene. CDR3 sequence reads: CASSPGQGNEKLFF. The DNA for the CDR3 is TGTGCCAGTAGTCCGGGACAGGGGAATGAAAAACTGTTTTTT.

The CDR3 loop is CASSQGQLAPDTQYF. CDR3 nucleotides: TGCGCCAGCAGCCAAGGGCAACTAGCTCCAGATACGCAGTATTTT. This sequence joins TRBV4-3 and TRBJ2-3; D might be TRBD2 (6 bases). The ends were cut back, 1 base at V and 4 bases at J, with 12 bases in the middle. There are 15 residues in the CDR3. CDR1 is LGHNA, CDR2 YSLEER, per germline.